Included here is one T cell receptor beta chain sequence, with context. Germline V CDR1 and CDR2: SGHTA, FQGNSA. CDR3 size: 16 residues. With 5 bases clipped from V and 2 bases from J, the junction kept 11 bases outside the gene matches. This sample is part of a study of blood T cell repertoires in COVID-19. About the study: There were acute and convalescent COVID-19 samples, and they came from the United States, Italy and Spain.

Profiled with immunoSEQ multiplex PCR; TCRdb holds only in-frame clones, not every one. Of more than 150,000 clones in the sample, around 80% were seen once. This sequence joins TRBV7-2 and TRBJ2-7, with 8 bases identical to TRBD1. The TCR comes from an elderly woman with active or convalescent COVID-19. Sequencing was done on a sample of peripheral blood. The CDR3 nucleotides are TGTGCCAGCAGCCCACCAAGGGGACAGGTTCCCTACGAGCAGTACTTC. Translating it yields CASSPPRGQVPYEQYF.